The rows below give T cell receptor beta chains drawn from one sample of a study of blood T cell repertoires in COVID-19. Data came from immunoSEQ multiplex PCR; TCRdb stores just in-frame clones and leaves some out. The sample yields 250,000 to 300,000 clones, over 80% seen once. Sequences were obtained from peripheral blood. The receptors originated from a man aged 55-75 years who had recovered from COVID-19. Both conserved end residues are trimmed from each CDR3.

len,v_gene,j_gene,CDR3aa
13,TRBV19,TRBJ1-5,ASSIGTRNNQPQH
10,TRBV5-4,TRBJ2-1,ASSSGPREGF
13,TRBV10-2,TRBJ1-1,ASSRQREFNTEAF
13,TRBV2,TRBJ1-5,ASRENTQPSQPQH
15,TRBV11-2,TRBJ2-4,ASSRGLADQAKNIQY
15,TRBV7-9,TRBJ2-7,ASSLGGEWTVTYEQY
14,TRBV11-2,TRBJ2-3,ASSPGQGRSADTQY
13,TRBV4-1,TRBJ2-2,ASSQDRPNTGELF
13,TRBV28,TRBJ1-3,ASSWGGISGNTIY
13,TRBV7-2,TRBJ2-1,ASSGGRALYNEQF
13,TRBV2,TRBJ1-2,ASSEALPGGAGYT
12,TRBV18,TRBJ1-4,ASSPRSQNEKLF
13,TRBV6-6,TRBJ1-1,ASSYRGQGDTEAF
9,TRBV20-1,TRBJ2-7,SAGLTYEQY
12,TRBV6-5,TRBJ2-7,ASRKEGVEYEQY
18,TRBV6-2/TRBV6-3,TRBJ2-6,ASSHAPRARVLPGANVLT
12,TRBV7-9,TRBJ1-6,ASSPIQGTSPLH
14,TRBV5-4,TRBJ2-7,ASSLKRSSGSNEQY
12,TRBV6-5,TRBJ2-7,ASRPLAGDLEQY
13,TRBV15,TRBJ2-5,ATSRDYSQTETQY
14,TRBV24-1,TRBJ2-2,ATSDPAGPTTGELF
12,TRBV5-1,TRBJ2-7,ASSLGQINYEQY
19,TRBV24-1,TRBJ2-2,ATIGGCGRRERANGTGELF
17,TRBV7-9,TRBJ2-5,ASSFPPGASGGARETQY
13,TRBV5-4,TRBJ2-5,ASSLANQLGKTQY
11,TRBV29-1,TRBJ2-2,SAGQIHTGELF
14,TRBV28,TRBJ2-2,ASSFSTGAITGELF
10,TRBV30,TRBJ1-1,AWRTGTVEAF
11,TRBV2,TRBJ2-1,ASSEAYSDEQF
16,TRBV5-1,TRBJ2-5,ASSIQGLAGVKSETQY
14,TRBV9,TRBJ2-7,ASSAGTGTGIYEQY
12,TRBV18,TRBJ2-5,ASSNGGGKETQY
12,TRBV5-1,TRBJ1-1,ASRRETASTEAF
12,TRBV11-2,TRBJ2-7,ASSFGGGGYEQY
14,TRBV5-6,TRBJ2-1,ASSLVGRSSYNEQF
13,TRBV5-1,TRBJ2-7,ASSAGLAESYEQY
8,TRBV29-1,TRBJ1-1,SVVGVGAF
12,TRBV19,TRBJ2-1,ASSRVTNSPEQF
11,TRBV30,TRBJ2-7,AWSVQGAYEQY
11,TRBV18,TRBJ1-1,ASSRKDGAEAF
14,TRBV4-2,TRBJ1-5,ASSQEANSLRGPQH
11,TRBV6-5,TRBJ2-7,ASSKPGLYEQY
12,TRBV5-1,TRBJ2-2,ASRIGVGTGELF
14,TRBV19,TRBJ2-2,ATTFAVGGGTGELF
13,TRBV10-1,TRBJ2-2,ASSRDSTNTGELF
14,TRBV19,TRBJ2-1,ASSVLSSGSGNEQF
12,TRBV3-1/TRBV3-2,TRBJ2-7,ASSQAPGGYEQY
11,TRBV5-1,TRBJ2-7,ASSLTGGYEQY
12,TRBV6-6,TRBJ2-2,ASTLLHNSGELF
13,TRBV6-5,TRBJ1-2,ASRIPGNPNYGYT
13,TRBV5-1,TRBJ2-5,ASSLEGRELETQY
11,TRBV7-3,TRBJ2-5,ASSSHRGTTQY
13,TRBV28,TRBJ2-2,ASSRRGVNTGELF
14,TRBV6-5,TRBJ1-6,ASSYRPTGSNSPLH
13,TRBV7-9,TRBJ2-3,ASSRAGGLTDTQY
15,TRBV5-1,TRBJ1-4,ASSLWGTGGANEKLF
14,TRBV9,TRBJ2-7,ASSVAAGAYSYEQY
13,TRBV28,TRBJ2-5,ASSGSGTGRETQY
10,TRBV5-1,TRBJ2-1,ASSLGGNEQF